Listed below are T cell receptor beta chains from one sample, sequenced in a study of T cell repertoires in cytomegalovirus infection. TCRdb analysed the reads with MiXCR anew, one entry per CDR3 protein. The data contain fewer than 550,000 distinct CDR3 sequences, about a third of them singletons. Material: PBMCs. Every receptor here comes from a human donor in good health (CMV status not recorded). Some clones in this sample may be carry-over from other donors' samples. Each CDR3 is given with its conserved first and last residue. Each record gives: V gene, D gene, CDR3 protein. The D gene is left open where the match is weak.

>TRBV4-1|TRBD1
CASSLRQGTEAFF
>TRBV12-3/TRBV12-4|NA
CASSRMGGTSSYEQYF
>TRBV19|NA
CASSISVNSNQPQHF
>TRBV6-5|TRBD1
CASSYTDRGLDNEQFF
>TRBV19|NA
CASTPGSNTGELFF
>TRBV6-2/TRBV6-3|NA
CASSYWPPRDWKSSYNSPLHF
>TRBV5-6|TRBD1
CASSSNNRGHYEQYF
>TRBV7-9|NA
CASSLDRPHEGMFF
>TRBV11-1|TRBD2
CASSPRMGLARTDTQYF
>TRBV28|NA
CASSSHVNYEQYF
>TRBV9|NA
CASSGRVDTQYF
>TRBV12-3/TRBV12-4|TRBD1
CASTPGTVLTGELFF
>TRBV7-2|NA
CASSLRGFNTGELFF
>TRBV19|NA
CASSKSDSRMFF
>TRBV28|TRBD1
CASSWGQHTPYEQYF
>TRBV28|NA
CASSTHRAQTSSYNSPLHF
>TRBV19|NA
CASRNRDKSGGELFF
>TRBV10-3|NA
CAISEFVEGGAEAFF
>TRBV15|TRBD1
CATSRGMGQPLDTQYF
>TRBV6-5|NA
CASSYGQVTDTQYF
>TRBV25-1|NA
CASRGGLQAFF
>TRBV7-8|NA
CASSLVRGKNTEAFF
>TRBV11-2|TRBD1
CASSLIQGAEAFF
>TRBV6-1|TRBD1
CASSGDRGTDTQYF
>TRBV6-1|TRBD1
CASRRQGAASPLHF
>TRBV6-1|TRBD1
CASSTRTGGNYEQYF
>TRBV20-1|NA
CSASSSSYNSPLHF
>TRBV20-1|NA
CSARDGKQGWRNQPQHF
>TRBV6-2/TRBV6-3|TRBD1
CASSYSGQPYEQYF
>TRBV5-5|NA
CASSSPPGATSSTDTQYF
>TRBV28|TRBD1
CASRRDRAHCYTF
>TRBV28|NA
CASDRDGVNSPLHF
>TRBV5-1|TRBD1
CASSAGTGGLSGNTIYF
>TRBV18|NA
CASSPPISGHTEAFF
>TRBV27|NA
CASSGRRAGVNTGELFF
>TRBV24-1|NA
CATRDFPDSYEQYF
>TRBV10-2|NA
CASSEGHEQFF
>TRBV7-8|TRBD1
CATSNGGTGYEKLFF
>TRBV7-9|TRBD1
CASSEGQGSNTEAFF
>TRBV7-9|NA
CASSPATGRNEQYF
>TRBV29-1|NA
CSVLLTELNEKLFF
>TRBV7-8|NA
CASSLASEGRQFF
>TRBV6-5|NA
CASSYSGRPNYGYTF
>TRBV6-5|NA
CASRPHSVHEQYF
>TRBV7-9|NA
CASSISLNEQFF
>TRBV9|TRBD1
CASSGQSKGAYGYTF
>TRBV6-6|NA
CASSSSQGFTEAFF
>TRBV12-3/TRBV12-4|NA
CASSSRTVTYGYTF
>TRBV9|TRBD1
CASSGTGTEETQYF
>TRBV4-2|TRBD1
CASSQPGQGSYGYTF
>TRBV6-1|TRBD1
CASRGQGANSPLHF
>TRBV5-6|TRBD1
CASSPIRDRVSYEQYF
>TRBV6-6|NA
CASSTRRAEEQFF